Listed below are T cell receptor delta chains from one sample, sequenced in a study of gamma-delta chains in newborns, infants, children. TCRdb re-processed the reads using CATT. This repertoire shows under 8,000 delta-chain clones, roughly 2.5% found once; its top ten account for around a sixth. The sample taken for sequencing was blood. These receptors were obtained from a child who was a newborn, infant or young child, either healthy, febrile or measles-vaccinated (not recorded which). Each CDR3 is given with its conserved first and last residue. The D gene is left open where the match is weak. Some rows have no size entry. The others give once, few or many, or a class for an expanded clone.

CDR3aa | j_gene | d_gene | abundance | v_gene
CACDTGWGPRSSWDTRQMFF | TRDJ3 | TRDD3 | medium-sized | TRDV2
CACDAVLGSSWDTRQMFF | TRDJ3 | TRDD3 | - | TRDV2
CACDPTRTGGQVSSWDTRQMFF | TRDJ3 | TRDD3 | - | TRDV2
CACDKVLGDYSSWDTRQMFF | TRDJ3 | TRDD3 | - | TRDV2
CACDRMGDTRSWDTRQMFF | TRDJ3 | TRDD3 | medium-sized | TRDV2
CACDTVGDKSSWDTRRMFF | TRDJ3 | TRDD3 | few | TRDV2
CACDTVGASSWDTRQMFF | TRDJ3 | - | medium-sized | TRDV2
CACDTVGDSSSWDTRQMFF | TRDJ3 | TRDD3 | - | TRDV2
CACDTVLGDTSWDTRQMFF | TRDJ3 | TRDD3 | medium-sized | TRDV2
CACDTAGESSWDTRQMFF | TRDJ3 | - | medium-sized | TRDV2
CACDILGDSWDTRQMFF | TRDJ3 | TRDD3 | medium-sized | TRDV2
CACDTSRGTPSWDTRQMFF | TRDJ3 | - | - | TRDV2
CACDTVGLGDTTAQLFF | TRDJ2 | TRDD3 | large | TRDV2
CACDTVGDTLVTAQLFF | TRDJ2 | TRDD3 | medium-sized | TRDV2
CACDTVSLSYWDTRQMFF | TRDJ3 | - | medium-sized | TRDV2
CACDTAGGPHQTWDTRQMFF | TRDJ3 | - | few | TRDV2
CACDVLGDNGKLIF | TRDJ1 | TRDD3 | medium-sized | TRDV2
CACDTVLGDRNWDTRQMFF | TRDJ3 | TRDD3 | - | TRDV2
CACDTVIGGSSWDTRQMFF | TRDJ3 | - | - | TRDV2
CACDTVLGDTLWDIRQMFF | TRDJ3 | TRDD3 | - | TRDV2
CACDTVLGDTRFSWDTRQMFF | TRDJ3 | TRDD3 | few | TRDV2
CACDTLGDTLTAQLFF | TRDJ2 | TRDD3 | medium-sized | TRDV2